This T cell receptor (beta chain) comes out of a study of blood T cell repertoires in COVID-19. Seattle participants joined during active infection and were tracked over time. This clone was counted once. CDR1 and CDR2 from the germline V gene are LGHDT and YNNKEL (reference sequence). The ends were cut back, 0 bases at V and 4 bases at J, with 25 bases in the middle. The CDR3 contains 20 residues. Method: immunoSEQ multiplex PCR; TCRdb's copy keeps in-frame clones and lacks some. The sample consists of 210,000 or so clones, approximately 86% of them appearing once. This sequence was found in a woman between 25 and 40 years old with COVID-19, enrolled during active disease. The specimen was peripheral blood. The V call is TRBV3-1 (or the pseudogene TRBV3-2), the J call TRBJ1-3; D is uncertain. The CDR3 DNA is TGTGCCAGCAGCCAAGATGTTCCTAGGGCTTTTGAGGGATCAGGAAACACCATATATTTT. This translates into CASSQDVPRAFEGSGNTIYF.